This T cell receptor beta chain was sequenced during a study of blood T cell repertoires in COVID-19. Overall study: There were acute and convalescent COVID-19 samples, and they came from the United States, Italy and Spain.

Original processing methods: Estimation of nucleated cell counts relied on the amplification of reference gene primers. The assay was immunoSEQ multiplex PCR, and TCRdb's table has in-frame clones only and misses some. From that table come the V and J calls and clone size; the DNA was used to work out D and trimming. The sample includes fewer than 80,000 clones, around nine tenths seen only once; the top ten take approximately 1%. Trimming took off 3 bases at V and 0 bases at J, with 14 bases between the two ends. CDR3 length equals 16 residues. Per the germline V gene, CDR1 is SGDLS and CDR2 is YYNGEE.

The chain links TRBV9 to TRBJ2-3; D may be TRBD1 (6 bases). Sequencing was carried out using peripheral blood. This TCR was sampled from a man aged 70-80 years with acute or convalescent COVID-19. The CDR3 coding sequence is TGTGCCAGCAGCGACCAGACAGGACTTAGCACAGATACGCAGTATTTT. It yields the protein CASSDQTGLSTDTQYF. Variable domain in full (rest from reference TRBV9 and TRBJ2-3): DSGVTQTPKHLITATGQRVTLRCSPRSGDLSVYWYQQSLDQGLQFLIQYYNGEERAKGNILERFSAQQFPDLHSELNLSSLELGDSALYFCASSDQTGLSTDTQYFGPGTRLTVL.